Detailed here is one T cell receptor beta chain. Its antigen is unknown. This sample is drawn from a study of T cells in Graves' hyperthyroidism and ophthalmopathy. Overall study findings and caveats: The majority of expanded thyroid clonotypes above 0.001 also appeared in blood. Ophthalmopathy, as predicted by the model, came a median about six months after the prediction.

Patients showing uncontrolled infection, other autoimmune disease, pregnancy or lactation were ineligible. Researchers took RNA transcripts and amplified the TCR beta CDR3 regions from them. TCR CDR3 underwent first-round RT-PCR with the HTBI primer set. MiXCR, applied by TCRdb to the multiplex PCR reads, yields one record per CDR3 protein. This table has roughly 570,000 distinct CDR3 sequences, 46% appearing once. Sequenced sample: peripheral blood or thyroid tissue (not recorded which). The source of this sequence is an adult woman with Graves' disease, either hyperthyroidism or ophthalmopathy (not recorded which).

The CDR3 here is CASSPTSGGSTIYF. The CDR3 DNA follows: TGTGCCAGCAGCCCCACTAGCGGGGGGAGCACCATATATTTT. The chain is built from TRBV7-3 and TRBJ1-3; D might be TRBD1 (5 bases). Per the germline V gene, CDR1 is SGHTA and CDR2 is FQGTGA. V lost 5 bases, J lost 9 bases, and 17 bases lay in between. The CDR3 is 14 amino acids.